A selection of T cell receptor beta chains follows, all from one sample in a study of blood T cell repertoires in COVID-19. Using immunoSEQ multiplex PCR, the repertoire was profiled, and TCRdb retains in-frame clones only, with some absent. The sample lists approximately 450,000 clones; around 87% were seen once. Source material: PBMCs or T cells enriched from blood (not recorded which). Source of these receptors: a man aged 30 to 39 who had recovered from COVID-19. The CDR3 runs from the conserved cysteine through the conserved F or W. The D gene is left open where the match is weak. Rows give clone size only sometimes, using once, few, many, or a class for an expanded clone.

d_gene,v_gene,len,abundance,j_gene,CDR3nt,CDR3aa
TRBD2,TRBV7-2,14,once,TRBJ2-7,TGTGCCAGCAGCCCTCGCGGGAGGGCCGACGAGCAGTACTTC,CASSPRGRADEQYF
-,TRBV27,15,-,TRBJ2-1,TGTGCCAGCAGGCCCCTCACAGGATCCTACAATGAGCAGTTCTTC,CASRPLTGSYNEQFF
TRBD1,TRBV28,17,-,TRBJ2-7,TGTGCCAGCACCTCAAGGGAGACAGGGTCACCCAACTACGAGCAGTACTTC,CASTSRETGSPNYEQYF
-,TRBV7-9,15,-,TRBJ2-2,TGTGCCAGCAGCCACGGGAGTGCGGGCACCGGGGAGCTGTTTTTT,CASSHGSAGTGELFF
TRBD2,TRBV18,16,once,TRBJ2-3,TGTGCCAGCTCACCGTTGGGTAGCGGGAGCACAGATACGCAGTATTTT,CASSPLGSGSTDTQYF
-,TRBV4-1,17,-,TRBJ2-5,TGCGCCAGCAGCCAAAGGGGAATCCCAGAGGAAAGAGAGACCCAGTACTTC,CASSQRGIPEERETQYF
TRBD2,TRBV7-2,14,-,TRBJ2-7,TGTGCCAGCAGCTTACACGGGAGGGCCTACGAGCAGTACTTC,CASSLHGRAYEQYF
-,TRBV18,15,-,TRBJ1-5,TGTGCCAGCTCACTGGGGGACTTAAGCAATCAGCCCCAGCATTTT,CASSLGDLSNQPQHF
-,TRBV12-3/TRBV12-4,13,-,TRBJ1-2,TGTGCCAGCAGTTTGGGGGGGGCTTATGGCTACACCTTC,CASSLGGAYGYTF
-,TRBV9,12,once,TRBJ1-4,TGTGCCAGCAGCCCCAACTTTTTGGAACTGTTTTTT,CASSPNFLELFF
TRBD1,TRBV27,15,-,TRBJ1-2,TGTGCCAGCAGTTTAGCCCGGGACAGGGGGTATGGCTACACCTTC,CASSLARDRGYGYTF
-,TRBV19,15,-,TRBJ1-6,TGTGCCAGTAGTCCCCGGACAAGCTCGGCTTCACCCCTCCACTTT,CASSPRTSSASPLHF
TRBD1,TRBV12-5,13,-,TRBJ1-1,TGTGCTAGTGATCCGGGACAGACAACTGAAGCTTTCTTT,CASDPGQTTEAFF
-,TRBV3-1/TRBV3-2,15,-,TRBJ2-3,TGTGCCAGCAGCCAAGGGGGGCTCAACACAGATACGCAGTATTTT,CASSQGGLNTDTQYF
-,TRBV28,13,-,TRBJ2-3,TGTGCCAGCACCCTCCCAGGCACAGATACGCAGTATTTT,CASTLPGTDTQYF
-,TRBV10-1,14,-,TRBJ2-2,TGCGCCAGCAGTGAGTCTAGGAACACCGGGGAGCTGTTTTTT,CASSESRNTGELFF
-,TRBV18,13,-,TRBJ1-2,TGTGCCAGCTCGACGGGGAGCAACTATGGCTACACCTTC,CASSTGSNYGYTF
TRBD2,TRBV6-5,15,-,TRBJ2-3,TGTGCCAGCAGTCTAAGCGGGAGGAGCACAGATACGCAGTATTTT,CASSLSGRSTDTQYF
-,TRBV5-4,15,-,TRBJ2-1,TGTGCCAGCAGCTTGCCGGGGATCTCCTACAATGAGCAGTTCTTC,CASSLPGISYNEQFF
-,TRBV5-1,15,-,TRBJ1-5,TGCGCCAGCAGCTTGCTACAGGGACCCAATCAGCCCCAGCATTTT,CASSLLQGPNQPQHF
TRBD2,TRBV4-1,17,-,TRBJ2-5,TGCGCCAGCAGCCGACAAGTTGCGGGAGTAGAATTGGAGACCCAGTACTTC,CASSRQVAGVELETQYF
-,TRBV29-1,11,-,TRBJ2-2,TGCAGCGGCGCCAACACCGGGGAGCTGTTTTTT,CSGANTGELFF
-,TRBV2,14,-,TRBJ1-1,TGTGCCAGCAGTGTAGGACTCACGAACACTGAAGCTTTCTTT,CASSVGLTNTEAFF
-,TRBV10-3,14,-,TRBJ1-1,TGTGCCATCAATGACGGCGGGTTGAACACTGAAGCTTTCTTT,CAINDGGLNTEAFF
TRBD1,TRBV19,14,-,TRBJ2-7,TGTGCCAGTAGACCACAGGGGGCGGGGGACGAGCAGTACTTC,CASRPQGAGDEQYF
-,TRBV18,14,-,TRBJ2-2,TGTGCCAGCTCACCTCAGGGAAACACCGGGGAGCTGTTTTTT,CASSPQGNTGELFF
TRBD1,TRBV29-1,11,-,TRBJ2-1,TGCAGCGTGGCTGACAGGGATGAGCAGTTCTTC,CSVADRDEQFF
TRBD2,TRBV7-8,16,few,TRBJ2-7,TGTGCCAGCAGCCTACTACTAGCGGGTACCAGTTACGAGCAGTACTTC,CASSLLLAGTSYEQYF
-,TRBV7-9,15,-,TRBJ1-5,TGTGCCAGCAGCTCGGATAGGGAGCCTAATCAGCCCCAGCATTTT,CASSSDREPNQPQHF
-,TRBV18,18,-,TRBJ2-1,TGTGCCAGCTCACCAACTAGCCTACCCAAAAACTCCTACAATGAGCAGTTCTTC,CASSPTSLPKNSYNEQFF
-,TRBV11-3,13,-,TRBJ2-7,TGTGCCAGCAGCTTGAACAGTGCCCACGAGCAGTACTTC,CASSLNSAHEQYF
-,TRBV3-1/TRBV3-2,12,-,TRBJ1-2,TGTGCCAGCAGCCAACCACAATCGGGCTACACCTTC,CASSQPQSGYTF
-,TRBV3-1/TRBV3-2,15,-,TRBJ1-6,TGTGCCAGCAGCCAAGAAGGTGGGGCGATGTCACCCCTCCACTTT,CASSQEGGAMSPLHF
-,TRBV6-2/TRBV6-3,18,-,TRBJ1-5,TGTGCCAGCAGTGACCCTGGTTACACGGGAAATAGCAATCAGCCCCAGCATTTT,CASSDPGYTGNSNQPQHF
TRBD1,TRBV24-1,15,-,TRBJ1-1,TGTGCCACCAGTGAGGGACAGGGAAAAAGAACTGAAGCTTTCTTT,CATSEGQGKRTEAFF
-,TRBV6-5,15,-,TRBJ1-1,TGTGCCAGCAGAAGATCAGGGATTGTGAACACTGAAGCTTTCTTT,CASRRSGIVNTEAFF
TRBD1,TRBV29-1,13,-,TRBJ1-1,TGCAGCGTCCAACAGGGGGCAGGAACTGAAGCTTTCTTT,CSVQQGAGTEAFF